The 31 T cell receptor beta chains in this list originate from one sample, sequenced in a study of T cell responses to AZD1222 COVID-19 vaccine. TCRdb's table, derived via immunoSEQ multiplex PCR, lists solely in-frame clones and lacks some. Seen here are more than 70,000 clones, over 75% observed once, and the top ten hold 16%. This material consisted of peripheral blood, taken on day 0 of AZD1222 vaccination. Receptors originate from an adult in good health.

The chain uses TRBV10-3 and TRBJ1-5; possible D gene TRBD1, 5 bases. The CDR3 runs 13 residues. The germline CDR1 and CDR2 sequences are ENHRY and SYGVKD. V was trimmed by 4 bases and J by 6 bases, leaving 10 bases between them. CDR3 loop: CAISGRDGQPQHF. In nucleotides, the CDR3 is TGTGCCATCAGTGGCAGGGACGGTCAGCCCCAGCATTTT.

V is TRBV18 and J is TRBJ1-1, with 7 bases that match TRBD1. CDR1 and CDR2 (germline): KGHSH, LQKENI. The CDR3 sequence is 16 residues long. V shed 6 bases, J shed 1 base, and the junction held 11 bases outside the gene matches. CDR3 in amino acids: CASSLVFGTENTEAFF. The CDR3 DNA is TGTGCCAGCTCTCTTGTCTTTGGGACAGAGAACACTGAAGCTTTCTTT.

The CDR3 DNA is TGTGCCAGTAAACTAGAACGACAGGTTCCTGAAGCTTTCTTT. It codes for CASKLERQVPEAFF. The chain combines TRBV6-5 with TRBJ1-1; a weak D match, TRBD1 (6 bases). Germline CDR1 MNHEY, CDR2 SVGAGI. The CDR3 loop spans 14 amino acids. V dropped 9 bases and J dropped 6 bases, with 20 bases sitting between them.

The chain employs TRBV27 and TRBJ1-4; TRBD1 matches 8 bases. This CDR3 region has 18 residues. The V segment lost 7 bases and the J segment 7 bases; nucleotides outside the gene matches: 20. Germline V gene sequence: CDR1 MNHEY, CDR2 SMNVEV (reference sequence). The CDR3 reads CASKSGTGSTVHFEKLFF. CDR3 nucleotides: TGTGCCAGCAAATCCGGGACAGGCTCTACGGTCCATTTTGAAAAACTGTTTTTT.

V gene TRBV19 combines with J gene TRBJ2-3, with 7 bases identical to TRBD2. The ends lost 2 bases at V and 0 bases at J; junction bases unmatched: 20. Germline-derived CDR1 and CDR2 are LNHDA and SQIVND (reference sequence). The CDR3 has 21 amino acids. CDR3 in amino acids: CASSIRPYRGRETLSTDTQYF. DNA of the CDR3: TGTGCCAGTAGTATAAGGCCCTATCGTGGGAGGGAGACACTTAGCACAGATACGCAGTATTTT.

The chain recombines TRBV24-1 with TRBJ2-1; D is possibly TRBD2 (6 bases). V was shortened by 10 bases and J by 0 bases, with 12 bases between the two germline ends. The CDR3 length is 14 residues. Per germline, CDR1 KGHDR and CDR2 SFDVKD. The CDR3 DNA follows: TGTGCCACAAATAGCGGATCCTCCTACAATGAGCAGTTCTTC. It specifies CATNSGSSYNEQFF.

This rearrangement joins TRBV5-1 to TRBJ1-6; perhaps TRBD1 as D (6 bases). Germline V gene data show CDR1 as SGHRS and CDR2 as YFSETQ. The CDR3 totals 15 residues. V was trimmed by 4 bases and J by 4 bases, leaving 12 bases between them. This CDR3 reads CASSDGQTYNSPLHF. CDR3 nucleotides: TGCGCCAGCAGCGACGGACAGACTTATAATTCACCCCTCCACTTT.

The V gene is TRBV18, the J gene TRBJ1-1; D call uncertain. Between the trimmed V and J ends, which lost 3 bases and 0 bases, there was a span of 14 bases. CDR1 and CDR2 from the germline V gene are KGHSH and LQKENI. This CDR3 is built from 16 residues. The CDR3 here is CASSPGIPYMNTEAFF. CDR3 in DNA: TGTGCCAGCTCACCGGGGATCCCCTACATGAACACTGAAGCTTTCTTT.

The chain uses TRBV6-1 and TRBJ1-1; D is ambiguous. CDR3 length: 13 residues. V was cut by 4 bases and J by 5 bases, with 11 bases left in between. Germline assignment: CDR1 MNHNS and CDR2 SASEGT. This chain's CDR3 is CASSGSSVTEAFF. For the CDR3, the DNA is TGTGCCAGCAGTGGATCTTCGGTGACTGAAGCTTTCTTT.

The gene calls are TRBV6-6 and TRBJ1-4; possibly TRBD1 for D (6 bases). CDR3 size: 15 residues. V was trimmed by 1 base and J by 7 bases, leaving 13 bases between them. CDR1 and CDR2 from the germline V gene are MNHNY and SVGAGI (reference sequence). The CDR3 protein is CASSYLAGAREKLFF. The CDR3 coding sequence is TGTGCCAGCAGTTACTTAGCGGGGGCGCGTGAAAAACTGTTTTTT.

The rearrangement links TRBV5-1 to TRBJ1-4, with D possibly being TRBD1 (5 bases). Germline CDR1 and CDR2: SGHRS and YFSETQ. V lost 0 bases and J lost 7, with 13 bases in between. The CDR3 is 15 amino acids. CDR3 DNA: TGCGCCAGCAGCTTGGGACAGTTAGCCGCTGAAAAACTGTTTTTT. The encoded protein is CASSLGQLAAEKLFF.

The chain couples TRBV18 to TRBJ2-3; 9 bases are shared with TRBD2. The germline V gene encodes CDR1 KGHSH and CDR2 LQKENI. This CDR3 spans 15 amino acids. Trimming at V came to 6 bases and at J to 2 bases, leaving 6 bases not matched to a gene. CDR3 in amino acids: CASSLAGVNTDTQYF. The DNA for the CDR3 is TGTGCCAGCTCGTTAGCGGGAGTAAACACAGATACGCAGTATTTT. Full variable domain (remainder filled in from reference TRBV18 and TRBJ2-3): NAGVMQNPRHLVRRRGQEARLRCSPMKGHSHVYWYRQLPEEGLKFMVYLQKENIIDESGMPKERFSAEFPKEGPSILRIQQVVRGDSAAYFCASSLAGVNTDTQYFGPGTRLTVL.

The V gene is TRBV18, the J gene TRBJ1-3; D ambiguous. Germline assignment: CDR1 KGHSH and CDR2 LQKENI. V gave up 1 base and J gave up 0 bases, with 10 bases separating them. This CDR3 comprises 16 residues. The CDR3 nucleotides read TGTGCCAGCTCACCACTCACGGCTAGCTCTGGAAACACCATATATTTT. Amino acids: CASSPLTASSGNTIYF.

There are a few counts of this clone. V usage is TRBV6-5 and J usage is TRBJ2-2; 8 bases match TRBD2. The CDR3 spans 15 residues. Looked up from germline, CDR1 is MNHEY and CDR2 is SVGAGI. After removal of 6 bases from V and 1 base from J, the junction contained 4 bases not matched to a gene. DNA of the CDR3: TGTGCCAGCAGGCGGGAGGATGTGAACACCGGGGAGCTGTTTTTT. This gives the protein CASRREDVNTGELFF.

V and J are TRBV5-8 and TRBJ2-3; 9 bases align to TRBD1. Germline CDR1 reads SGHTS; CDR2 reads YDEGEE. This CDR3 spans 14 amino acids. V shed 6 bases, J shed 6 bases, and the junction held 8 bases outside the gene matches. CDR3: CASTTGGFSDTQYF. The CDR3 nucleotides read TGTGCCAGCACCACAGGGGGCTTCTCGGATACGCAGTATTTT.

The chain has TRBV10-3 and TRBJ1-1, with 9 bases identical to TRBD1. The V gene end was trimmed by 10 bases and the J gene end by 1 base; junction bases not matched to a gene: 7. The CDR3 is 14 amino acids. CDR1 and CDR2 (germline): ENHRY, SYGVKD. CDR3 sequence (DNA): TGTGCCACCCGCTCGGGACAGGGGAACACTGAAGCTTTCTTT. It codes for CATRSGQGNTEAFF.

The rearrangement joins TRBV5-4 to TRBJ1-4, with D possibly being TRBD1 (6 bases). Trimming removed 2 bases at V and 1 base at J, with 12 bases between. Germline-derived CDR1 and CDR2 are SGHNT and YYREEE (reference sequence). The CDR3 spans 16 residues. CDR3 amino acids: CASSLAGAGTNEKLFF. The CDR3 DNA sequence: TGTGCCAGCAGCTTAGCGGGGGCAGGAACTAATGAAAAACTGTTTTTT.

The chain combines TRBV28 with TRBJ1-2; 9 bases match TRBD1. This CDR3 is 16 amino acids long. The germline V gene has CDR1 MDHEN and CDR2 SYDVKM. Trimming removed 3 bases from V and 4 bases from J; junction bases left unmatched: 9. This CDR3 reads CASSLGGTGILYGYTF. CDR3 nucleotides: TGTGCCAGCAGTTTGGGGGGGACAGGGATCCTCTATGGCTACACCTTC.

The gene calls are TRBV12-3 or TRBV12-4 and TRBJ1-6; D is unclear. Between the trimmed V and J ends, which lost 1 base and 7 bases, there was a span of 2 bases. The CDR3 totals 12 residues. CDR3 protein: CASSLGNSPLHF. CDR3 sequence (DNA): TGTGCCAGCAGTTTAGGGAATTCACCCCTCCACTTT.

The chain combines TRBV12-1 with TRBJ2-5; the table assigns TRBD2, which was not confirmed against the DNA. TRBV12-1 is marked as a pseudogene. The CDR3 spans 15 residues. The DNA for the CDR3 is TGTGCCAGCAGTCGGACTAGCGGGAGTCGGGAGACCCAGTACTTC. This codes for CASSRTSGSRETQYF.

The J gene is TRBJ1-2, the V gene TRBV24-1; TRBD1 aligns across 8 bases. CDR1 and CDR2 from the germline V gene are KGHDR and SFDVKD. J lost 2 bases, V lost 4 bases, and 11 bases had no gene match. This CDR3 is built from 17 residues. CDR3 residues: CATSDSPRQGRNYGYTF. The CDR3 DNA reads TGTGCCACCAGTGACTCACCCCGACAGGGGCGAAACTATGGCTACACCTTC.

The rearrangement links TRBV5-4 to TRBJ2-5; the D gene could be TRBD1 or TRBD2 (5 bases each). With 0 bases removed from V and 5 bases from J, the gap between germline ends came to 14 bases. Per germline, CDR1 SGHNT and CDR2 YYREEE (reference sequence). This CDR3 region has 15 residues. Here the CDR3 DNA reads TGTGCCAGCAGCTTGGCCTTTAGGGGCGGGGAGACCCAGTACTTC. Protein: CASSLAFRGGETQYF.

This chain uses TRBV5-1 with TRBJ1-2, with D maybe TRBD1 (5 bases). The CDR3 loop spans 14 amino acids. Germline assignment: CDR1 SGHRS and CDR2 YFSETQ. Trimming shortened V by 0 bases and J by 2 bases, and 8 bases separated the two germline ends. DNA of the CDR3: TGCGCCAGCAGCTTGGACGGGGGGAACTATGGCTACACCTTC. It translates to CASSLDGGNYGYTF.

The rearrangement links TRBV3-1 (or the pseudogene TRBV3-2) to TRBJ1-2; 9 nucleotides line up with TRBD1. V lost 3 bases to trimming and J lost 3 bases; unmatched junction nucleotides: 11. The CDR3 runs 17 residues. The V gene's germline CDR1 is LGHDT and CDR2 YNNKEL (reference sequence). For the CDR3, the DNA is TGTGCCAGCAGCCAGACCAGCTCACAGGGGGCCTACTATGGCTACACCTTC. Encoded protein: CASSQTSSQGAYYGYTF.

This chain joins TRBV10-3 and TRBJ1-2; D may be TRBD1 (5 bases). Germline CDR1 is ENHRY and CDR2 is SYGVKD. The CDR3 contains 14 residues. Between the trimmed V and J ends, which lost 0 bases and 8 bases, there was a span of 13 bases. CDR3 sequence: CAISESSRGDGYTF. CDR3 nucleotides: TGTGCCATCAGTGAGTCGAGTAGGGGAGACGGCTACACCTTC.

The chain links TRBV10-3 to TRBJ1-2; 8 bases map to TRBD1. CDR3 length: 14 amino acids. CDR1 ENHRY and CDR2 SYGVKD come from the germline V gene. Losses at the gene ends were 2 bases for V and 10 bases for J; bases not matched to a gene: 9. The CDR3 DNA reads TGTGCCATCAGTGAGAGAGGACAGGGCGTAGACTACACCTTC. Translating it yields CAISERGQGVDYTF.

The chain has TRBV28 and TRBJ1-4; D not certain. The V end lost 6 bases, the J end lost 6 bases, and 14 bases lay between the germline ends. This CDR3 has 14 residues. Germline V gene lookup returns CDR1 MDHEN and CDR2 SYDVKM. The CDR3 region is CASRNGMSHEKLFF. The CDR3 coding sequence is TGTGCCAGCAGAAATGGCATGAGCCATGAAAAACTGTTTTTT.

The gene calls are TRBV10-3 and TRBJ1-5; D ambiguous. Trimming left V 3 bases short and J 1 base short, with 7 bases between. This CDR3 has 14 residues. Germline V lookup: CDR1 ENHRY, CDR2 SYGVKD. The CDR3 sequence: CAISEGRSNQPQHF. The CDR3 DNA follows: TGTGCCATCAGTGAAGGACGCAGCAATCAGCCCCAGCATTTT.

The CDR3 coding sequence is TGTGCCAGCAGCTTGGGGCCGATAAATTCACCCCTCCACTTT. Translated, it gives CASSLGPINSPLHF. The chain combines TRBV5-5 with TRBJ1-6; the D is unclear. The CDR3 loop spans 14 amino acids. The germline V gene encodes CDR1 SGHKS and CDR2 YYEKEE (reference sequence). The V end was cut by 0 bases, the J end by 7 bases, with 8 bases between.

The chain links TRBV1 to TRBJ1-2. TRBV1 is a recognized pseudogene. The CDR3 length is 14 residues. The CDR3 protein is CTSSQGGTNYGYTF. The CDR3 DNA follows: TGCACCAGCAGCCAAGGTGGTACCAACTATGGCTACACCTTC.

The chain couples TRBV27 to TRBJ2-2; tentatively, D is TRBD1 or TRBD2 (5 bases each). The germline V gene has CDR1 MNHEY and CDR2 SMNVEV (reference sequence). Trimming took 0 bases from V and 4 from J, leaving 18 bases between them. CDR3 length: 18 amino acids. CDR3 DNA: TGTGCCAGCAGTTTATCGGTGTCGGGGCCAGGGCTCACCGGGGAGCTGTTTTTT. This translates into CASSLSVSGPGLTGELFF.